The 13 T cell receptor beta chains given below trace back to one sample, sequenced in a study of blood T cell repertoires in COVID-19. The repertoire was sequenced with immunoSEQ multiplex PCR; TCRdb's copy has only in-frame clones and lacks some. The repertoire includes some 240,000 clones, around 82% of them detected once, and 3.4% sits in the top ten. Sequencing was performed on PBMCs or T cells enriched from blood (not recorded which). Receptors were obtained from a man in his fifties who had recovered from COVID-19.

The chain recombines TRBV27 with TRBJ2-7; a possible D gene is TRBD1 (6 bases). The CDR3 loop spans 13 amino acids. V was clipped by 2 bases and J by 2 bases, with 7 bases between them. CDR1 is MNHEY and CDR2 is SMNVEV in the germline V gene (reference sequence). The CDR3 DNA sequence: TGTGCCAGCAGTTTAGGGGGCCCCTACGAGCAGTACTTC. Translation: CASSLGGPYEQYF.

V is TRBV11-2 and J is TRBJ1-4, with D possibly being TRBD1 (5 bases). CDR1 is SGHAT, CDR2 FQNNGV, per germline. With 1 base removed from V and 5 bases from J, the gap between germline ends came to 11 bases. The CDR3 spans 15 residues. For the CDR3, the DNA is TGTGCCAGCAGCTTAGGTGACAGAGAAAATGAAAAACTGTTTTTT. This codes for CASSLGDRENEKLFF.

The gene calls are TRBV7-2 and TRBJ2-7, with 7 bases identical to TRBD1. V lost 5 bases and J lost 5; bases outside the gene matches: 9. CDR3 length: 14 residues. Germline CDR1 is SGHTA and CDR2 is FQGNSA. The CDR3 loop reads CASSQAGTVNEQYF. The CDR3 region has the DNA TGTGCCAGCAGCCAAGCCGGGACAGTAAACGAGCAGTACTTC.

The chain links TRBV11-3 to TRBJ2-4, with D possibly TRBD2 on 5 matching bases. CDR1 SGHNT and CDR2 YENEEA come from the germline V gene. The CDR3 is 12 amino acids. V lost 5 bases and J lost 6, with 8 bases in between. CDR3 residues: CASSLGGNIQYF. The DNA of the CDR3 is TGTGCCAGCAGCCTCGGAGGAAACATTCAGTACTTC.

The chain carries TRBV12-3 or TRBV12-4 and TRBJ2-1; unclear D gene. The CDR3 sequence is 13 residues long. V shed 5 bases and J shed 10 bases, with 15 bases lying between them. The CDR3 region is CASSTLESGEQFF. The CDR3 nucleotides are TGTGCCAGCAGTACCTTGGAGAGTGGGGAGCAGTTCTTC.

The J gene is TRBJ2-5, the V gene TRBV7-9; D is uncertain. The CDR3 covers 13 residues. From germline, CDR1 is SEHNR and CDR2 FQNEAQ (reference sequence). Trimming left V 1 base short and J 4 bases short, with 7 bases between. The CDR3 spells CASSLVQRETQYF. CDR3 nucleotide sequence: TGTGCCAGCAGCTTAGTACAGAGAGAGACCCAGTACTTC.

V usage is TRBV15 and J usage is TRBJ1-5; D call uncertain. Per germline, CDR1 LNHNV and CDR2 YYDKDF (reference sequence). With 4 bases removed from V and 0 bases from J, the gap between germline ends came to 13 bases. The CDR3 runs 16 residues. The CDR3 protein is CATSTEQPYSNQPQHF. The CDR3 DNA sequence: TGTGCCACCAGCACCGAACAGCCATATAGCAATCAGCCCCAGCATTTT.

In DNA, the CDR3 is TGTGCCAGCAGTTCCCCGCTTAGGGGATCGGGAAACACCATATATTTT. Translated: CASSSPLRGSGNTIYF. This chain joins TRBV28 and TRBJ1-3; D possibly corresponds to TRBD1 (5 bases). The CDR3 extends over 16 amino acids. Germline V gene sequence: CDR1 MDHEN, CDR2 SYDVKM. V gave up 4 bases and J gave up 4 bases, with 17 bases separating them.

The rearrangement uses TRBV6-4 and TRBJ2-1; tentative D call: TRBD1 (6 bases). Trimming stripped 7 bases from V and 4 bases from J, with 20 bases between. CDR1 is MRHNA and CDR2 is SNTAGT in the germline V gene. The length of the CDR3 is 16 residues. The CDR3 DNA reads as TGTGCCAGCATCATAACGGGACACCCACGATACAATGAGCAGTTCTTC. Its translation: CASIITGHPRYNEQFF.

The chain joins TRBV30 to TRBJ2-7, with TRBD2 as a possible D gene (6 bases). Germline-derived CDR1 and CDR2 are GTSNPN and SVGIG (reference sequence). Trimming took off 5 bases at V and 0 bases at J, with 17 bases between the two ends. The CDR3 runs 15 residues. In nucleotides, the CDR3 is TGTGCCTGGGGGATGGCAGGGACTTTCTCCTACGAGCAGTACTTC. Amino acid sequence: CAWGMAGTFSYEQYF.

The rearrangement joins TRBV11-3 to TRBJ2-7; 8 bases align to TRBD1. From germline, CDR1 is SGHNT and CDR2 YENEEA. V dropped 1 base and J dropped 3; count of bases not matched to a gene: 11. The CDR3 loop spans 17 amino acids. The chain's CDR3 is CASSLGRGQAGNYEQYF. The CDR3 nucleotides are TGTGCCAGCAGCTTAGGGAGGGGACAGGCCGGAAACTACGAGCAGTACTTC. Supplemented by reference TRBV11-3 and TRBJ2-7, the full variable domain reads EAGVVQSPRYKIIEKKQPVAFWCNPISGHNTLYWYLQNLGQGPELLIRYENEEAVDDSQLPKDRFSAERLKGVDSTLKIQPAELGDSAVYLCASSLGRGQAGNYEQYFGPGTRLTVT.

The CDR3 here is CASSRGQGGLSTDTQYF. The CDR3 nucleotides are TGTGCCAGCAGCCGTGGACAGGGAGGTCTGAGCACAGATACGCAGTATTTT. The chain has TRBV13 and TRBJ2-3; 8 bases align to TRBD1. Germline CDR1 PRHDT, CDR2 FYEKMQ (reference sequence). The junction had 10 bases not matched to a gene; V was cut back by 5 bases and J by 0 bases. This CDR3 region has 17 residues. Full variable domain (rest looked up from reference TRBV13 and TRBJ2-3): AAGVIQSPRHLIKEKRETATLKCYPIPRHDTVYWYQQGPGQDPQFLISFYEKMQSDKGSIPDRFSAQQFSDYHSELNMSSLELGDSALYFCASSRGQGGLSTDTQYFGPGTRLTVL.

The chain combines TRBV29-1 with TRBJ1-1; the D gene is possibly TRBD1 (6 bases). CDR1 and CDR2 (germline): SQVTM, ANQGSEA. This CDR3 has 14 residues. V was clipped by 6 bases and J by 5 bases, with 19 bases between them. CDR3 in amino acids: CSVQEGGLGTEAFF. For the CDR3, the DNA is TGCAGCGTACAAGAGGGGGGGCTCGGGACTGAAGCTTTCTTT.